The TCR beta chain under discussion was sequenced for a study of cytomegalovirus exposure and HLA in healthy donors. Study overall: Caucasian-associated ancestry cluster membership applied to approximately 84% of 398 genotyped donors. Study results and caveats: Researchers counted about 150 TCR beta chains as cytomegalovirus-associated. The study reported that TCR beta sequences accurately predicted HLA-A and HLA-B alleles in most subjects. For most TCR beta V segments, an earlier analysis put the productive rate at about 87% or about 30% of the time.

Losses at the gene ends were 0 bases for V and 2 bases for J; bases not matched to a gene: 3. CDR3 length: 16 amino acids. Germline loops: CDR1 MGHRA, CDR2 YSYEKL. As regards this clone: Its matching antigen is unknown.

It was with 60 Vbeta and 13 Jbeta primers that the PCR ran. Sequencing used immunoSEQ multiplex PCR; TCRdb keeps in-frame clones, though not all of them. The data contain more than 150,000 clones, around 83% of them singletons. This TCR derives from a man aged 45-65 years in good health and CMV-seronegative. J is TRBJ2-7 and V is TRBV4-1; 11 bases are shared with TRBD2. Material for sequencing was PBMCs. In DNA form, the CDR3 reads TGCGCCAGCAGCCAAGAACCGGGACTAGCGGCCTACGAGCAGTACTTC. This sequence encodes CASSQEPGLAAYEQYF.